This entry describes one TCR beta chain. Its antigen is not known. The junction departs from the called germline gene at one end, perhaps through a read error. Template material for amplifying TCR beta CDR3 regions consisted of RNA transcripts. First-round RT-PCR of the TCR CDR3 relied on the HTBI primer set. TCRdb reprocessed the multiplex PCR reads via MiXCR and lists one record per CDR3 protein. The sample has 600,000 or so distinct CDR3 sequences; 13% to 15% are singletons. The data were taken from a study of T cells in Graves' hyperthyroidism and ophthalmopathy. Regarding the study as a whole: The model predicted ophthalmopathy a median around six months before onset.

The PBMCs were sourced from fresh peripheral blood (10 ml). Germline V gene lookup returns CDR1 LNHDA and CDR2 SQIVND (reference sequence). The CDR3 runs to 15 residues. The TCR sequence derives from a woman between 18 and 30 years old with Graves' ophthalmopathy. The chain employs TRBV19 and TRBJ2-7; D possibly corresponds to TRBD2 (6 bases). Sequenced material: blood. Written as DNA, the CDR3 is TGTGCCAGTAGTGGGGACTGGGGGACCTCCTACGGGCAGTACTTC. Amino acid sequence: CASSGDWGTSYGQYF.